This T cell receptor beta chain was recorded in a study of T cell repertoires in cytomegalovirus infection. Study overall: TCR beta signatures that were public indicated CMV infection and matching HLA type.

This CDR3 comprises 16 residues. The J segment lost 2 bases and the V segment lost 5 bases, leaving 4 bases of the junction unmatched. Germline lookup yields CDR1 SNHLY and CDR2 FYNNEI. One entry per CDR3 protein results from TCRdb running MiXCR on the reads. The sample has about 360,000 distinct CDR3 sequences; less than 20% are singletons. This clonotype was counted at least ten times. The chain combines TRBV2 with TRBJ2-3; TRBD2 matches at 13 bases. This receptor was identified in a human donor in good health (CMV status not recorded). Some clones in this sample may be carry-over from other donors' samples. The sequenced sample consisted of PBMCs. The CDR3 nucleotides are TGTGCCAGCAGTCGCGGGACTAGCGGGGTCACAGATACGCAGTATTTT. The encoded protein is CASSRGTSGVTDTQYF.